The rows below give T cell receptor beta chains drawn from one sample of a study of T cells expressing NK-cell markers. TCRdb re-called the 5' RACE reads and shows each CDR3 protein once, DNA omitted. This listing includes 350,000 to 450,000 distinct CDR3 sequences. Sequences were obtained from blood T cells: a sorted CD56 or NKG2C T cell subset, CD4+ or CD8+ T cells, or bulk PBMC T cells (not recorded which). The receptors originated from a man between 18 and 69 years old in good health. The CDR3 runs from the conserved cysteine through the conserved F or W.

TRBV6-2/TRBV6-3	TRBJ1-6	CASSYTPLAGAGVYNSPLHF
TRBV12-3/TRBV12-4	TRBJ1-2	CASRGGTVYTF
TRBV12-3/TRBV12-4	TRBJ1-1	CASTLPGGTEAFF
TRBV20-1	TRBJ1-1	CSARDRVWDTEAFF
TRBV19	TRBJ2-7	CASSPGPGGYEQYF
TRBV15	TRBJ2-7	CATSRDLGEGHYEQYF
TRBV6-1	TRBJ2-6	CASVGARGGANVLTF
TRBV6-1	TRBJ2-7	CASSETRHGTYEQYF
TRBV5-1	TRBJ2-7	CASSYQDRATTYEQYF
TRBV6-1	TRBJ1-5	CASRGEVNNQPQHF
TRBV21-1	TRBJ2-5	CASSMTRDRDGETQYF